The T cell receptor beta chain described here comes from a study of cytomegalovirus exposure and HLA in healthy donors. The study's findings and limits: Links to common viral pathogens appeared, in a later analysis, for several of the most significant clusters. Compared with the approximately 670-donor mean, an Asian-associated ancestry cluster reportedly had fewer N-insertions, according to a later analysis.

The PCR had 60 Vbeta and 13 Jbeta primers. The repertoire was sequenced with immunoSEQ multiplex PCR; TCRdb's copy has only in-frame clones and lacks some. The repertoire holds some 110,000 clones, with around 80% as singletons. As concerns this clone: What it binds is unknown.

The germline V gene encodes CDR1 MGHRA and CDR2 YSYEKL. CDR3 size: 14 residues. With 1 base clipped from V and 5 bases from J, the junction kept 5 bases outside the gene matches. Sequencing was done on a sample of PBMCs. This sequence was found in a woman between 18 and 30 years old in good health and CMV-seropositive. The chain links TRBV4-1 to TRBJ2-7; 7 bases fit TRBD2. As DNA, the CDR3 is TGCGCCAGCAGCCAAGGCGGGAGACCGGACGAGCAGTACTTC. Its translation: CASSQGGRPDEQYF.